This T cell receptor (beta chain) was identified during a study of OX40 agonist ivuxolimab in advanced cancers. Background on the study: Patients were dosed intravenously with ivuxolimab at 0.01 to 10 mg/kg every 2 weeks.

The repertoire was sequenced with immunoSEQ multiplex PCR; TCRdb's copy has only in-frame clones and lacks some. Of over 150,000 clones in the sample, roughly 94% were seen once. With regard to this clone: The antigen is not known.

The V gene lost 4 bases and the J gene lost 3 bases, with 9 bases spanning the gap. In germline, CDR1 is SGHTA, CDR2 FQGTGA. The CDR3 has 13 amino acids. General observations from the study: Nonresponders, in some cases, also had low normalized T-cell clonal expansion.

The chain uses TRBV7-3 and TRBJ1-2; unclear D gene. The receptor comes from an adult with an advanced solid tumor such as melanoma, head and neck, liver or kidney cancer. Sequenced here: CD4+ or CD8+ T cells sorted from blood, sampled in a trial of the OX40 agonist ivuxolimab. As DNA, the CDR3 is TGTGCCAGCAGCTCTTCTCCTGACTATGGCTACACCTTC. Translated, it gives CASSSSPDYGYTF.